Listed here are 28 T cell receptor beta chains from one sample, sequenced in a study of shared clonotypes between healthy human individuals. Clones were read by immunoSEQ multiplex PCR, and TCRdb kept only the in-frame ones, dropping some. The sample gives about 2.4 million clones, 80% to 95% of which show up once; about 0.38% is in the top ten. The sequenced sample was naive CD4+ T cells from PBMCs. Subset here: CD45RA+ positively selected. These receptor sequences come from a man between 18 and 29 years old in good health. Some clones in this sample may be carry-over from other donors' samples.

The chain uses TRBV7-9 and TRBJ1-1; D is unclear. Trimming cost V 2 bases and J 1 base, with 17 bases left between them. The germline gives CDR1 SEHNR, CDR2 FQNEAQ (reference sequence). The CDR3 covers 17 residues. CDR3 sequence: CASSLIADPEGNTEAFF. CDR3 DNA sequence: TGTGCCAGCAGCTTAATCGCGGACCCCGAGGGGAACACTGAAGCTTTCTTT. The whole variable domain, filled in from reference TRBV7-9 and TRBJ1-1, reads DTGVSQNPRHKITKRGQNVTFRCDPISEHNRLYWYRQTLGQGPEFLTYFQNEAQLEKSRLLSDRFSAERPKGSFSTLEIQRTEQGDSAMYLCASSLIADPEGNTEAFFGQGTRLTVV.

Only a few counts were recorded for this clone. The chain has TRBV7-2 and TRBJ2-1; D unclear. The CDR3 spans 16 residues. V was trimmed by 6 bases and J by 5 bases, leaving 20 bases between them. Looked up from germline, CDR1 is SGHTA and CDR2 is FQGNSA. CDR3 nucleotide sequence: TGTGCCAGCAGGCAGTCGCTGGCGGAGTCGAACAATGAGCAGTTCTTC. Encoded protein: CASRQSLAESNNEQFF.

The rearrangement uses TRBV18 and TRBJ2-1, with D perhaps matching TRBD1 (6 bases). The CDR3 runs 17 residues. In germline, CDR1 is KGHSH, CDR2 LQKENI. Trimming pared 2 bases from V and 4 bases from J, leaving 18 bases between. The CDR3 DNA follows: TGTGCCAGCTCACCAGATGTCAACAGGGCTCTATACAATGAGCAGTTCTTC. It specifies CASSPDVNRALYNEQFF.

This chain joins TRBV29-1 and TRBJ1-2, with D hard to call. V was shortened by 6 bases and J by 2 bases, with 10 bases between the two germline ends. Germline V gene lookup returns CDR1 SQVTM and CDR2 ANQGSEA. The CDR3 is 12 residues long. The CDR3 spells CSVATVNYGYTF. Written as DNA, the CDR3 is TGCAGCGTCGCGACGGTCAACTATGGCTACACCTTC.

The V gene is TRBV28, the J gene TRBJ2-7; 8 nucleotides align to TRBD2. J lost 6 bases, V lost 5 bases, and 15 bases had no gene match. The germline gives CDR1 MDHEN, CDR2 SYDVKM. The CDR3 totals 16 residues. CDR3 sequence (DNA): TGTGCCAGCAGTGATCTCTCGGGGAGCGGGAGTACCGAGCAGTACTTC. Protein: CASSDLSGSGSTEQYF.

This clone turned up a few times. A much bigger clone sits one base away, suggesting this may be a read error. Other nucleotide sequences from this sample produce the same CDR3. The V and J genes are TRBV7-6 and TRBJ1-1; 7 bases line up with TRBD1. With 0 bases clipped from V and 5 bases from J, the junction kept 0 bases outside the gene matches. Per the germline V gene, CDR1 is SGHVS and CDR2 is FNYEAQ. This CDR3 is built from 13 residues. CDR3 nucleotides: TGTGCCAGCAGCTTAGCCAGGGGGACTGAAGCTTTCTTT. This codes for CASSLARGTEAFF.

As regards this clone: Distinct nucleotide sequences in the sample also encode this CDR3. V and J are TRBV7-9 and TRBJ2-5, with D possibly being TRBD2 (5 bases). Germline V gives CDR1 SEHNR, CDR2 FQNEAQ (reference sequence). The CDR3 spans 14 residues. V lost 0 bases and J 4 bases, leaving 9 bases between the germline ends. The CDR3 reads CASSLANRGETQYF. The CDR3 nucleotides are TGTGCCAGCAGCTTAGCGAATCGGGGAGAGACCCAGTACTTC.

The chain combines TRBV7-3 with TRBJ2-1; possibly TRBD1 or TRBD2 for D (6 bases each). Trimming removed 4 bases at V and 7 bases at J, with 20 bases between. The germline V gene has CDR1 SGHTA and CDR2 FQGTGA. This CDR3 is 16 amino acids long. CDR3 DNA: TGTGCCAGCAGCTCCCCCCAGGGCGGGACACGTAATGAGCAGTTCTTC. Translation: CASSSPQGGTRNEQFF.

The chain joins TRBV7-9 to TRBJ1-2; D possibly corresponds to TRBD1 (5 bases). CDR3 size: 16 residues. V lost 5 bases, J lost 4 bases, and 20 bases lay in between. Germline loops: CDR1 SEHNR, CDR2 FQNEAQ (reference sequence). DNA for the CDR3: TGTGCCAGCAGCCACGTTTGGGGCCAGTCTCTCTATGGCTACACCTTC. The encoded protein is CASSHVWGQSLYGYTF.

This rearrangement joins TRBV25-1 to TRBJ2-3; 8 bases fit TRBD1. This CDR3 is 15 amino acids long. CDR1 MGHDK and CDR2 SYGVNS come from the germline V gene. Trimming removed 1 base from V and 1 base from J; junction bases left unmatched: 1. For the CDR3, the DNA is TGTGCCAGCAGTGAATTGGGACAGGGCACAGATACGCAGTATTTT. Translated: CASSELGQGTDTQYF. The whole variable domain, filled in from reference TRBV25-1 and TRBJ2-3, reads EADIYQTPRYLVIGTGKKITLECSQTMGHDKMYWYQQDPGMELHLIHYSYGVNSTEKGDLSSESTVSRIRTEHFPLTLESARPSHTSQYLCASSELGQGTDTQYFGPGTRLTVL.

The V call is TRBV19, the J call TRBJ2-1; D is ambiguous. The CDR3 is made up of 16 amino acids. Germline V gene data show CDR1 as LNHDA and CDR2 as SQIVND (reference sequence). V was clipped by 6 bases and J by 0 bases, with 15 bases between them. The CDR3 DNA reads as TGTGCCAGTAGAATGAGCGCCTCGAGCTCCTACAATGAGCAGTTCTTC. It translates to CASRMSASSSYNEQFF.

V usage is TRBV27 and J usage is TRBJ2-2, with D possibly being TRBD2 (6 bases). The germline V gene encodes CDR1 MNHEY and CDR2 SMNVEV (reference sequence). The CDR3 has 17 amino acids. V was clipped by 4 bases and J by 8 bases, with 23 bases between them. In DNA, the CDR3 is TGTGCCAGCAGTTATATCGGGAGTAGCCACTACCGGGGGGAGCTGTTTTTT. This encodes CASSYIGSSHYRGELFF.

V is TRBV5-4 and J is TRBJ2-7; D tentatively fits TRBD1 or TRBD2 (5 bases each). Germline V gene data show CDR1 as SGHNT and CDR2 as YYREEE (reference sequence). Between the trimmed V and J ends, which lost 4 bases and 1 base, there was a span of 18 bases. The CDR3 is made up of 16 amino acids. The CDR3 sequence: CASSTGLRDGSYEQYF. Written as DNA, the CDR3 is TGTGCCAGCAGCACCGGGTTAAGGGACGGGTCCTACGAGCAGTACTTC.

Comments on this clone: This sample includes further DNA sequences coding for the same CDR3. The CDR3 loop reads CASSPGRDTGELFF. The DNA for the CDR3 is TGCGCCAGCAGCCCCGGGAGAGACACCGGGGAGCTGTTTTTT. This chain uses TRBV5-1 with TRBJ2-2, with D perhaps matching TRBD2 (6 bases). Trimming took 4 bases from V and 3 from J, leaving 10 bases between them. Germline V gene lookup returns CDR1 SGHRS and CDR2 YFSETQ. CDR3 length: 14 residues.

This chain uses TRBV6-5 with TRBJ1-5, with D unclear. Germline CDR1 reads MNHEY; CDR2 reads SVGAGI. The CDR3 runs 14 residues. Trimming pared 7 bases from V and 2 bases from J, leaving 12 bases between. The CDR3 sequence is CASKREARNQPQHF. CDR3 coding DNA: TGTGCCAGCAAGAGGGAGGCGCGCAATCAGCCCCAGCATTTT.

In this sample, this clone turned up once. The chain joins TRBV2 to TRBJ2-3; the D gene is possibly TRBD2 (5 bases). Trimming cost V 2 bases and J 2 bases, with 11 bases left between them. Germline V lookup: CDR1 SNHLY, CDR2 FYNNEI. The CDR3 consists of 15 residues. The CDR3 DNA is TGTGCCAGCAGTGAAAGCGGAGGCCCCACAGATACGCAGTATTTT. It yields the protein CASSESGGPTDTQYF.

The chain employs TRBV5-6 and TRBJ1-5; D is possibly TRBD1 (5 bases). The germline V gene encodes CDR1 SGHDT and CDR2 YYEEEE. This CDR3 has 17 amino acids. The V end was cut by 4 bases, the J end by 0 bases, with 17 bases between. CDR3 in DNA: TGTGCCAGCAGCCTAATGACTGACAGAGATAGCAATCAGCCCCAGCATTTT. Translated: CASSLMTDRDSNQPQHF.

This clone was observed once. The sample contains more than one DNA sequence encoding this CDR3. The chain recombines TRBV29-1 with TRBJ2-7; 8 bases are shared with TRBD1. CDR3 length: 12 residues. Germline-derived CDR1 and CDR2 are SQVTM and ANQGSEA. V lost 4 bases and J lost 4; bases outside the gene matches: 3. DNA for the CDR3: TGCAGCGTTGGGCAGGGGGCATACGAGCAGTACTTC. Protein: CSVGQGAYEQYF.

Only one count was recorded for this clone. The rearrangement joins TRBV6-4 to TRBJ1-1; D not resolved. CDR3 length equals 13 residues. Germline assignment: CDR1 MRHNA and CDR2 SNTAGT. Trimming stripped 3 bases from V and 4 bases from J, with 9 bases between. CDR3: CASSDLWGTEAFF. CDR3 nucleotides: TGTGCCAGCAGTGATCTCTGGGGCACTGAAGCTTTCTTT.

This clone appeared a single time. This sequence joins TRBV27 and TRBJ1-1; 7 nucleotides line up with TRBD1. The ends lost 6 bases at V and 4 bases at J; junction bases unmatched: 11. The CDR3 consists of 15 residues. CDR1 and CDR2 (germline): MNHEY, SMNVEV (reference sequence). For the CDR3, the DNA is TGTGCCAGCAGCTCCGGACAGGCCCCGAGCACTGAAGCTTTCTTT. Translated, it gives CASSSGQAPSTEAFF.

The CDR3 bases are TGTGCCAGCAGCTGGAGCGGGGCCTCTTCCTACGAGCAGTACTTC. This encodes CASSWSGASSYEQYF. The genes are TRBV5-5 and TRBJ2-7, with TRBD2 matching over 7 bases. J was trimmed by 1 base and V by 3 bases; bases with no gene match: 7. Germline V CDR1 and CDR2: SGHKS, YYEKEE (reference sequence). The CDR3 extends over 15 amino acids.

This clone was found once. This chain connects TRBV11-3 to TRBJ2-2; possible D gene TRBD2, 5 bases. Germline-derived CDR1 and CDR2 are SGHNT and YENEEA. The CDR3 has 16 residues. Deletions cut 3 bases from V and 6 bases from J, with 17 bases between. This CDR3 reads CASSLVATRGAGELFF. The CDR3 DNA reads TGTGCCAGCAGCTTGGTAGCGACACGTGGGGCCGGGGAGCTGTTTTTT.

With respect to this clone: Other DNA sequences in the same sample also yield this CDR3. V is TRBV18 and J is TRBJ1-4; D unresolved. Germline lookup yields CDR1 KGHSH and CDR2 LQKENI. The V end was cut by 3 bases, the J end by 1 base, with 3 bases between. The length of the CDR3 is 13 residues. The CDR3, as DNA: TGTGCCAGCTCACCGGGAACTAATGAAAAACTGTTTTTT. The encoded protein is CASSPGTNEKLFF.

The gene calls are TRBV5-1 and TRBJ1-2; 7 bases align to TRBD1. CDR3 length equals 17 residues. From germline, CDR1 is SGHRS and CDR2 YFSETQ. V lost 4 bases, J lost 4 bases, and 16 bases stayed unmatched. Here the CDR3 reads CASSMRTGSKRGYGYTF. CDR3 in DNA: TGCGCCAGCAGCATGAGGACAGGTTCAAAACGGGGCTATGGCTACACCTTC.

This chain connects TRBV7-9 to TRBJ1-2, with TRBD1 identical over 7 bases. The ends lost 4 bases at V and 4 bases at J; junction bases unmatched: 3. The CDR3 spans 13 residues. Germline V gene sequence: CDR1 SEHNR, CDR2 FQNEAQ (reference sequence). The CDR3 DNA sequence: TGTGCCAGCAGCTCAGGGGGTAGCTATGGCTACACCTTC. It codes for CASSSGGSYGYTF.

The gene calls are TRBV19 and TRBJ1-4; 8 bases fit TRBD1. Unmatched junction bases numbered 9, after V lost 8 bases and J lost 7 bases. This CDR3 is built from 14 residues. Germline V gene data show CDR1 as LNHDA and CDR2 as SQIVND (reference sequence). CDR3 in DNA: TGTGCCAGTTCTGACAGGGGATTGGTTGAAAAACTGTTTTTT. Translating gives CASSDRGLVEKLFF.

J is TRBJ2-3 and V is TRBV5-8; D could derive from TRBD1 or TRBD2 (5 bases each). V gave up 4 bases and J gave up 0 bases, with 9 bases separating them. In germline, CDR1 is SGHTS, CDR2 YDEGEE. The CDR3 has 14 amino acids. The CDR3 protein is CASSHRDSTDTQYF. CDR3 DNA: TGTGCCAGCAGCCACCGGGACAGCACAGATACGCAGTATTTT. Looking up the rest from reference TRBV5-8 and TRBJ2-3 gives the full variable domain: EAGVTQSPTHLIKTRGQQATLRCSPISGHTSVYWYQQALGLGLQFLLWYDEGEERNRGNFPPRFSGRQFPNYSSELNVNALELEDSALYLCASSHRDSTDTQYFGPGTRLTVL.

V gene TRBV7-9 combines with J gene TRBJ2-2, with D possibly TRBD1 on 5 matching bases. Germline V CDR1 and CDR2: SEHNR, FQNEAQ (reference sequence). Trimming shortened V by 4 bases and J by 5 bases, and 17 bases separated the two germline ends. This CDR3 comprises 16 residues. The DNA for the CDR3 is TGTGCCAGCAGCTCAGATAGACAGTCGCGAACCGGGGAGCTGTTTTTT. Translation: CASSSDRQSRTGELFF.